Following are 21 T cell receptor beta chains from one sample sequenced in a study of blood T cell repertoires in COVID-19. Clones were sequenced by immunoSEQ multiplex PCR, and TCRdb holds only the in-frame ones, with some missing. The sample lists about 59,000 clones; approximately 80% were seen once. Source material: peripheral blood. Receptor source: an elderly man with acute or convalescent COVID-19.

The chain combines TRBV5-1 with TRBJ1-1; the match to TRBD1 covers 9 bases. Germline lookup yields CDR1 SGHRS and CDR2 YFSETQ. The CDR3 extends over 17 amino acids. V gave up 4 bases and J gave up 3 bases; unmatched junction bases: 13. CDR3 bases: TGCGCCAGCAGCGGACAGGGGATCGACCCGTGGGACACTGAAGCTTTCTTT. This encodes CASSGQGIDPWDTEAFF.

This clone was seen a handful of times. This rearrangement joins TRBV11-3 to TRBJ1-1; D is perhaps TRBD1 (6 bases). Germline values: CDR1 SGHNT, CDR2 YENEEA. This CDR3 has 18 residues. Trimming shortened V by 6 bases and J by 0 bases, and 23 bases separated the two germline ends. The CDR3: CASSQGQGTPTMNTEAFF. As DNA, the CDR3 is TGTGCCAGCAGTCAGGGGCAGGGGACACCCACTATGAACACTGAAGCTTTCTTT.

This chain connects TRBV5-1 to TRBJ1-3; a possible D gene is TRBD1 (6 bases). CDR1 is SGHRS and CDR2 is YFSETQ in the germline V gene. V lost 0 bases to trimming and J lost 0 bases, with 16 bases between them. CDR3 length equals 18 residues. The CDR3, as DNA: TGCGCCAGCAGCTTGGATGTCGGTGGGGGCCCCTCTGGAAACACCATATATTTT. It codes for CASSLDVGGGPSGNTIYF.

This clone was recorded only once. CDR3: CASRTSGAYEQFF. The DNA of the CDR3 is TGTGCCTCGAGGACTAGCGGGGCCTATGAGCAGTTCTTC. V and J are TRBV15 and TRBJ2-1, with 12 bases matching TRBD2. This CDR3 is 13 amino acids long. With V trimmed by 11 bases and J by 8 bases, 7 bases remained unmatched. CDR1 and CDR2 from the germline V gene are LNHNV and YYDKDF (reference sequence).

The rearrangement joins TRBV3-1 (or the pseudogene TRBV3-2) to TRBJ1-3; D remains unclear. Deletions cut 2 bases from V and 4 bases from J, with 6 bases between. This CDR3 region has 13 residues. Germline V gene sequence: CDR1 LGHDT, CDR2 YNNKEL (reference sequence). The CDR3 protein is CASSQTDGNTIYF. In DNA form, the CDR3 reads TGTGCCAGCAGCCAAACAGACGGAAACACCATATATTTT.

The chain joins TRBV5-8 to TRBJ1-5, with 7 positions matching TRBD1. This CDR3 comprises 17 residues. Germline values: CDR1 SGHTS, CDR2 YDEGEE. V lost 2 bases, J lost 8 bases, and 16 bases stayed unmatched. The CDR3 nucleotides read TGTGCCAGCAGCTTCCTCCGCCGCGGGACAGTGGGTGAGCCCCAGCATTTT. Translating it yields CASSFLRRGTVGEPQHF.

This rearrangement joins TRBV30 to TRBJ2-3; the match to TRBD2 covers 7 bases. With 2 bases clipped from V and 6 bases from J, the junction kept 11 bases outside the gene matches. In germline, CDR1 is GTSNPN, CDR2 SVGIG (reference sequence). The CDR3 has 15 amino acids. As DNA, the CDR3 is TGTGCCTGGAGTAAGGGAGGGACTGGAGGGGATACGCAGTATTTT. It yields the protein CAWSKGGTGGDTQYF. Filled out from reference TRBV30 and TRBJ2-3, the complete variable domain reads SQTIHQWPATLVQPVGSPLSLECTVEGTSNPNLYWYRQAAGRGLQLLFYSVGIGQISSEVPQNLSASRPQDRQFILSSKKLLLSDSGFYLCAWSKGGTGGDTQYFGPGTRLTVL.

This clone was detected only once. The J gene is TRBJ2-1, the V gene TRBV29-1; maybe TRBD1 (5 bases). The CDR3 totals 14 residues. In germline, CDR1 is SQVTM, CDR2 ANQGSEA. The ends were cut back, 6 bases at V and 5 bases at J, with 17 bases in the middle. The CDR3: CSVARVRQNNEQFF. The CDR3 DNA is TGCAGCGTGGCCAGGGTTAGACAGAACAATGAGCAGTTCTTC.

The rearrangement uses TRBV15 and TRBJ2-1; 11 bases are shared with TRBD2. The junction had 7 bases not matched to a gene; V was cut back by 5 bases and J by 4 bases. The length of the CDR3 is 16 residues. CDR1 and CDR2 from the germline V gene are LNHNV and YYDKDF (reference sequence). CDR3 in amino acids: CATSGGLAVLYNEQFF. CDR3 DNA sequence: TGTGCCACCAGCGGGGGACTAGCGGTTCTATACAATGAGCAGTTCTTC. The variable domain in full, completed from reference TRBV15 and TRBJ2-1, reads DAMVIQNPRYQVTQFGKPVTLSCSQTLNHNVMYWYQQKSSQAPKLLFHYYDKDFNNEADTPDNFQSRRPNTSFCFLDIRSPGLGDTAMYLCATSGGLAVLYNEQFFGPGTRLTVL.

V gene TRBV29-1 combines with J gene TRBJ1-2, with D possibly being TRBD1 (6 bases). CDR1 and CDR2 from the germline V gene are SQVTM and ANQGSEA. Trimming pared 7 bases from V and 6 bases from J, leaving 12 bases between. The CDR3 length is 11 residues. Written as DNA, the CDR3 is TGCAGCGAAACGACAGGAGATGGCTACACCTTC. It yields the protein CSETTGDGYTF.

V and J are TRBV29-1 and TRBJ2-7; 9 positions match TRBD2. The CDR3 runs to 16 residues. Looked up from germline, CDR1 is SQVTM and CDR2 is ANQGSEA. The J segment lost 1 base and the V segment lost 4 bases, leaving 11 bases of the junction unmatched. The CDR3 protein is CSVVGLAGRLSYEQYF. As DNA, the CDR3 is TGCAGCGTTGTAGGTCTAGCGGGGAGATTATCCTACGAGCAGTACTTC.

Note on this clone: The sample carries other DNA sequences with the same CDR3. The V and J genes are TRBV5-1 and TRBJ1-3; D call uncertain. The ends were cut back, 0 bases at V and 0 bases at J, with 4 bases in the middle. CDR3 length: 14 residues. In germline, CDR1 is SGHRS, CDR2 YFSETQ. DNA for the CDR3: TGCGCCAGCAGCTTGGACAGCTCTGGAAACACCATATATTTT. Translation: CASSLDSSGNTIYF.

V usage is TRBV7-9 and J usage is TRBJ2-7; a possible D gene is TRBD2 (5 bases). Trimming pared 11 bases from V and 6 bases from J, leaving 20 bases between. There are 13 residues in the CDR3. CDR1 is SEHNR and CDR2 is FQNEAQ in the germline V gene (reference sequence). CDR3 amino acids: CALEGTSGGEQYF. The DNA of the CDR3 is TGTGCCCTAGAGGGCACGTCAGGTGGCGAGCAGTACTTC.

The V call is TRBV6-1, the J call TRBJ2-3; possibly TRBD2 for D (5 bases). CDR3 size: 14 residues. V lost 3 bases to trimming and J lost 4 bases, with 11 bases between them. The germline V gene encodes CDR1 MNHNS and CDR2 SASEGT. The CDR3 coding sequence is TGTGCCAGCAGTGACGTGGGAGAGGCAGATACGCAGTATTTT. Translation: CASSDVGEADTQYF.

This clone was seen more than once but under ten times. The chain recombines TRBV6-1 with TRBJ1-6; tentatively, D is TRBD1 (5 bases). The CDR3 contains 16 residues. Germline V gives CDR1 MNHNS, CDR2 SASEGT. Trimming took 0 bases from V and 7 from J, leaving 13 bases between them. CDR3 region: CASSEAGQGLNSPLHF. The CDR3 DNA sequence: TGTGCCAGCAGTGAAGCGGGGCAGGGTTTGAATTCACCCCTCCACTTT.

V usage is TRBV7-8 and J usage is TRBJ2-1; possibly TRBD1 for D (6 bases). V was pared by 4 bases and J by 0 bases, with 16 bases between. This CDR3 contains 17 residues. Germline assignment: CDR1 SGHVS and CDR2 FQNEAQ. CDR3 in amino acids: CASSSRGQQSSYNEQFF. Here the CDR3 DNA reads TGTGCCAGCAGCTCCCGCGGACAGCAAAGCTCCTACAATGAGCAGTTCTTC.

In this sample, this clone turned up once. The chain carries TRBV9 and TRBJ1-1; D is undetermined. The length of the CDR3 is 15 residues. Germline V lookup: CDR1 SGDLS, CDR2 YYNGEE. Trimming removed 0 bases at V and 0 bases at J, with 9 bases between. The CDR3 DNA is TGTGCCAGCAGCGTAGAGAATAGATTGAACACTGAAGCTTTCTTT. The encoded protein is CASSVENRLNTEAFF.

This chain joins TRBV3-1 (or the pseudogene TRBV3-2) and TRBJ2-5, with a tentative D call TRBD2 (6 bases). The CDR3 spans 14 residues. In germline, CDR1 is LGHDT, CDR2 YNNKEL (reference sequence). V was clipped by 2 bases and J by 5 bases, with 12 bases between them. CDR3 in amino acids: CASSQLGGRETQYF. CDR3 coding DNA: TGTGCCAGCAGCCAACTCGGGGGACGGGAGACCCAGTACTTC.

The V and J genes are TRBV5-1 and TRBJ2-5, with a possible D match to TRBD1 (7 bases). The length of the CDR3 is 14 residues. Germline V gene lookup returns CDR1 SGHRS and CDR2 YFSETQ. The V and J ends lost 5 bases and 5 bases respectively, with 16 bases between them. CDR3 nucleotides: TGCGCCAGCAGGCGGGACAGTTTCCAGGAGACCCAGTACTTC. This gives the protein CASRRDSFQETQYF. The full variable domain, its missing parts supplied by reference TRBV5-1 and TRBJ2-5, is KAGVTQTPRYLIKTRGQQVTLSCSPISGHRSVSWYQQTPGQGLQFLFEYFSETQRNKGNFPGRFSGRQFSNSRSEMNVSTLELGDSALYLCASRRDSFQETQYFGPGTRLLVL.

The rearrangement links TRBV14 to TRBJ1-1, with 9 positions matching TRBD1. The germline V gene encodes CDR1 SGHDN and CDR2 FVKESK. Trimming cost V 0 bases and J 4 bases; bases outside gene matches: 12. This CDR3 has 18 residues. The CDR3 is CASSQDPRGTGWATEAFF. The CDR3 coding sequence is TGTGCCAGCAGCCAAGATCCCCGAGGGACAGGGTGGGCCACTGAAGCTTTCTTT. The whole variable domain, remainder taken from reference TRBV14 and TRBJ1-1, is EAGVTQFPSHSVIEKGQTVTLRCDPISGHDNLYWYRRVMGKEIKFLLHFVKESKQDESGMPNNRFLAERTGGTYSTLKVQPAELEDSGVYFCASSQDPRGTGWATEAFFGQGTRLTVV.

The chain uses TRBV10-2 and TRBJ2-7; D is undetermined. CDR1 is WSHSY, CDR2 SAAADI, per germline. The V gene lost 6 bases and the J gene lost 3 bases, with 12 bases spanning the gap. The length of the CDR3 is 13 residues. The CDR3: CASSQETVYEQYF. The CDR3 bases are TGCGCCAGCAGCCAAGAGACTGTCTACGAGCAGTACTTC.